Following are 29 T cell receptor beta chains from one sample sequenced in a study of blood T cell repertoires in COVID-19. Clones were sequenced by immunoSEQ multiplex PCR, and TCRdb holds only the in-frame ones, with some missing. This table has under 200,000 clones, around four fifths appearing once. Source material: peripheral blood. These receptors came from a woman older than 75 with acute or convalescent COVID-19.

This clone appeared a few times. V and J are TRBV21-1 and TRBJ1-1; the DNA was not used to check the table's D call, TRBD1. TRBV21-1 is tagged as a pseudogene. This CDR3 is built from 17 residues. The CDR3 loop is CASSAEKTGAMNTEAFF. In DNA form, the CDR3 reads TGTGCCAGCAGCGCAGAAAAGACAGGAGCAATGAACACTGAAGCTTTCTTT.

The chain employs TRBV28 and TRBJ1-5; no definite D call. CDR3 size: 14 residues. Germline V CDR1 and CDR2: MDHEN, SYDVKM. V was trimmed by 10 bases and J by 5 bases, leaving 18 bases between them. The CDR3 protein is CATAPIEYYQPQHF. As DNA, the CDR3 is TGTGCCACCGCTCCGATTGAGTACTATCAGCCCCAGCATTTT.

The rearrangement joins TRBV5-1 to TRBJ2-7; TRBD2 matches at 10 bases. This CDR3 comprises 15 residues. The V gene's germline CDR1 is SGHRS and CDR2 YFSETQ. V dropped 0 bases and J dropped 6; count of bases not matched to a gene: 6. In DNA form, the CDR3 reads TGCGCCAGCAGCTTGGGAACTAGCGGGATGGGCGAGCAGTACTTC. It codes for CASSLGTSGMGEQYF. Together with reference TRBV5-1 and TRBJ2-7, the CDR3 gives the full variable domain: KAGVTQTPRYLIKTRGQQVTLSCSPISGHRSVSWYQQTPGQGLQFLFEYFSETQRNKGNFPGRFSGRQFSNSRSEMNVSTLELGDSALYLCASSLGTSGMGEQYFGPGTRLTVT.

The CDR3 protein is CASRTAGFAGNTIYF. CDR3 nucleotide sequence: TGTGCCAGCAGAACCGCAGGGTTTGCTGGAAACACCATATATTTT. The rearrangement links TRBV6-5 to TRBJ1-3; possible D gene TRBD1, 5 bases. Trimming pared 6 bases from V and 2 bases from J, leaving 14 bases between. The CDR3 has 15 amino acids. In germline, CDR1 is MNHEY, CDR2 SVGAGI.

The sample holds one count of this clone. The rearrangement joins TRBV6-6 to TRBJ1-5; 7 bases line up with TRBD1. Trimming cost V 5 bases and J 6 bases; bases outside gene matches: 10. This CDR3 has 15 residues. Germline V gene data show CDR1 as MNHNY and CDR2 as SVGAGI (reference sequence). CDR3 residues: CASSPGQAAGQPQHF. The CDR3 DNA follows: TGTGCCAGCAGTCCCGGACAGGCCGCGGGTCAGCCCCAGCATTTT.

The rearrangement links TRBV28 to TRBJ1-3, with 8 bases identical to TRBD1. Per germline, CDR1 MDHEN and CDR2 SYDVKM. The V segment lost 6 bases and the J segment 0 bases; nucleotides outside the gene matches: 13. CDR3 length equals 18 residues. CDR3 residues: CASRRTFQQGVSGNTIYF. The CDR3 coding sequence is TGTGCCAGCAGACGAACATTCCAACAGGGGGTCTCTGGAAACACCATATATTTT. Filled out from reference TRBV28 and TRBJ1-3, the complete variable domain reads DVKVTQSSRYLVKRTGEKVFLECVQDMDHENMFWYRQDPGLGLRLIYFSYDVKMKEKGDIPEGYSVSREKKERFSLILESASTNQTSMYLCASRRTFQQGVSGNTIYFGEGSWLTVV.

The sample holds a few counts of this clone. CDR3: CASSFDRNSYEQYF. Here the CDR3 DNA reads TGCGCCAGCAGCTTCGACAGAAACTCCTACGAGCAGTACTTC. This chain joins TRBV5-1 and TRBJ2-7, with D possibly being TRBD1 (5 bases). Trimming took off 2 bases at V and 0 bases at J, with 9 bases between the two ends. Germline-derived CDR1 and CDR2 are SGHRS and YFSETQ. The CDR3 sequence is 14 residues long.

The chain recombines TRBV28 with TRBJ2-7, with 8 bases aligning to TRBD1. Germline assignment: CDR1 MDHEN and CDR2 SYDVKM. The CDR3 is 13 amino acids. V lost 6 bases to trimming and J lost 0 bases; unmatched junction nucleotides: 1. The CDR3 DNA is TGTGCCAGCAGGGGACAGGACTCCTACGAGCAGTACTTC. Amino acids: CASRGQDSYEQYF.

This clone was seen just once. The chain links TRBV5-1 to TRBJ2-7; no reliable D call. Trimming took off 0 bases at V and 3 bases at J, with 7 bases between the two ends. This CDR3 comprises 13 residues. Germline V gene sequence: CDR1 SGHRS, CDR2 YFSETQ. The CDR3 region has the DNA TGCGCCAGCAGCTTGGCCAGCGACTACGAGCAGTACTTC. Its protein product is CASSLASDYEQYF.

The CDR3: CASSLLQGGGYTF. The CDR3, as DNA: TGTGCCAGCAGTTTATTACAGGGGGGTGGCTACACCTTC. The chain joins TRBV28 to TRBJ1-2; 8 bases are a match to TRBD1. The CDR3 is made up of 13 amino acids. J lost 7 bases, V lost 1 base, and 2 bases had no gene match. Looked up from germline, CDR1 is MDHEN and CDR2 is SYDVKM.

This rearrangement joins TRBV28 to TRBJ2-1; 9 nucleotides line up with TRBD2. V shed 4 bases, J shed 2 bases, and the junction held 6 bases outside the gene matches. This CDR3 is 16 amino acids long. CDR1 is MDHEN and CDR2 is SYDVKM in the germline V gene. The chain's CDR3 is CASSSLKRGAYNEQFF. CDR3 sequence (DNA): TGTGCCAGCAGTTCTCTAAAGCGGGGGGCCTACAATGAGCAGTTCTTC.

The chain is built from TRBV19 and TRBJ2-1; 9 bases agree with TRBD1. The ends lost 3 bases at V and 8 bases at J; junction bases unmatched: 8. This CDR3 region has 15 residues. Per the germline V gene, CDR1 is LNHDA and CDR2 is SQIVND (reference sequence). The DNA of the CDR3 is TGTGCCAGTAGTATTGGACAGGGGCGTCGGGATGAGCAGTTCTTC. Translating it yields CASSIGQGRRDEQFF.

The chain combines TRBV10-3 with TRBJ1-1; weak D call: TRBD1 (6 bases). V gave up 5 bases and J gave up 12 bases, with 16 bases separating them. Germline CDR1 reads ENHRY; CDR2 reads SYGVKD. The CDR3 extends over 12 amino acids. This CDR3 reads CAISTGGSKSFF. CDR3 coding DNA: TGTGCCATCAGTACGGGGGGCAGTAAATCTTTCTTT.

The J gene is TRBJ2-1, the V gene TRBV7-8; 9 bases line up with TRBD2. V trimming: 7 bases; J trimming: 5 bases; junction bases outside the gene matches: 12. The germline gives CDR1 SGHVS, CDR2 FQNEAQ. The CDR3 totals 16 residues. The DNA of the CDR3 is TGTGCCAGCAATCTAAACGGGCGGGAGGGAAACAATGAGCAGTTCTTC. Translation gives CASNLNGREGNNEQFF.

The CDR3 spells CSASRGQPQHF. CDR3 nucleotide sequence: TGCAGTGCTAGTAGGGGTCAGCCCCAGCATTTT. The chain carries TRBV20-1 and TRBJ1-5; the D gene is possibly TRBD1 (5 bases). This CDR3 has 11 residues. The V gene's germline CDR1 is DFQATT and CDR2 SNEGSKA (reference sequence). The V end was cut by 3 bases, the J end by 6 bases, with 6 bases between.

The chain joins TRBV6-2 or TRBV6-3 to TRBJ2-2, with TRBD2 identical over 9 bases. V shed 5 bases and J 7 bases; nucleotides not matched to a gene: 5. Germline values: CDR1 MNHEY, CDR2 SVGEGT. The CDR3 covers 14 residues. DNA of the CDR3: TGTGCCAGCAGTATAGCGGGAGTCGTCGGGGAGCTGTTTTTT. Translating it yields CASSIAGVVGELFF.

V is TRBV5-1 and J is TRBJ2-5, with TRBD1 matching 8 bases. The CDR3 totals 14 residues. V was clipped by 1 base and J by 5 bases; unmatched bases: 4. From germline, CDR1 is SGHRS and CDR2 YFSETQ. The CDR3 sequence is CASSLRTGKETQYF. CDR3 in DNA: TGCGCCAGCAGCTTGCGGACAGGGAAGGAGACCCAGTACTTC.

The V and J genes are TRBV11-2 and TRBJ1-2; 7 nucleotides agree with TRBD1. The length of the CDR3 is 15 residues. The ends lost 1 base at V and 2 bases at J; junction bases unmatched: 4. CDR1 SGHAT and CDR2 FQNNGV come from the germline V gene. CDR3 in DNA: TGTGCCAGCAGCTTAGTCCCGACAGGGAACTATGGCTACACCTTC. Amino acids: CASSLVPTGNYGYTF.

CDR3 DNA sequence: TGTGCCAGCAGCCAAACGCGTACGCGCACTGAAGCTTTCTTT. Translated, it gives CASSQTRTRTEAFF. The genes are TRBV3-1 (or the pseudogene TRBV3-2) and TRBJ1-1, with D unclear. Trimming left V 2 bases short and J 4 bases short, with 11 bases between. This CDR3 has 14 amino acids. CDR1 and CDR2 (germline): LGHDT, YNNKEL (reference sequence).

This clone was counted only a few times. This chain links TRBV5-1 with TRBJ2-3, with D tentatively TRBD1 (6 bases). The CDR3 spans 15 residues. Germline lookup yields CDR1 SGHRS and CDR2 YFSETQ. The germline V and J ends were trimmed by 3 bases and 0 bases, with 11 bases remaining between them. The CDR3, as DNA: TGCGCCAGCAGCTACGTGGGGGCCAGCACAGATACGCAGTATTTT. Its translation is CASSYVGASTDTQYF.

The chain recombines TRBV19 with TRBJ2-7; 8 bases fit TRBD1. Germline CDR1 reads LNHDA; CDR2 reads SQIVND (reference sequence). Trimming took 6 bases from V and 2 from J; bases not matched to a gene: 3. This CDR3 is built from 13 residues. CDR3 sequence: CASRDRVAYEQYF. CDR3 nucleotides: TGTGCCAGTAGGGACAGGGTAGCCTACGAGCAGTACTTC. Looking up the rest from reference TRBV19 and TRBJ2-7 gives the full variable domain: DGGITQSPKYLFRKEGQNVTLSCEQNLNHDAMYWYRQDPGQGLRLIYYSQIVNDFQKGDIAEGYSVSREKKESFPLTVTSAQKNPTAFYLCASRDRVAYEQYFGPGTRLTVT.

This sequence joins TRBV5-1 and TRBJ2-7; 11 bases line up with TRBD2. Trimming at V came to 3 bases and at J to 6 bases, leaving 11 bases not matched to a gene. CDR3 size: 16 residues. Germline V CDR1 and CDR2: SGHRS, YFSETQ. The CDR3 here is CASSSSLAGGTGEQYF. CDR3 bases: TGCGCCAGCAGCTCCAGTCTAGCGGGAGGCACTGGCGAGCAGTACTTC.

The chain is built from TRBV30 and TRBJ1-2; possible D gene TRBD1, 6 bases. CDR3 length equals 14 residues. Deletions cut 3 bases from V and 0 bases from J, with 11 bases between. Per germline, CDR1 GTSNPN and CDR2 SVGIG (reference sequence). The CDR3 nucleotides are TGTGCCTGGAGGTGGGACACCGCTAACTATGGCTACACCTTC. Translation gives CAWRWDTANYGYTF.

DNA of the CDR3: TGCAGCGTTGAAGATTTAGCGGGAGCCACAGATACGCAGTATTTT. This gives the protein CSVEDLAGATDTQYF. The V gene is TRBV29-1, the J gene TRBJ2-3; 9 bases line up with TRBD2. The CDR3 is 15 amino acids. The V and J ends lost 0 bases and 2 bases, in that order; junction bases with no gene match: 3. Germline CDR1 is SQVTM and CDR2 is ANQGSEA.

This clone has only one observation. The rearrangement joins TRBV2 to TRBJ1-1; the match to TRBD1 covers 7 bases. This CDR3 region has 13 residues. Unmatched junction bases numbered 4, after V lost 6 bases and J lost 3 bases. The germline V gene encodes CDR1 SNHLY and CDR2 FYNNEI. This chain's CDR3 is CASSPQGYTEAFF. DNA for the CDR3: TGTGCCAGCAGCCCACAGGGGTACACTGAAGCTTTCTTT.

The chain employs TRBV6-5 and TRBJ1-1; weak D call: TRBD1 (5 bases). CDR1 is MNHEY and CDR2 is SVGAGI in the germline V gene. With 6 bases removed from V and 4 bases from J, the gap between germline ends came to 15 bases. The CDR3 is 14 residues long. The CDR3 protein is CASRQAREGTEAFF. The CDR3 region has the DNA TGTGCCAGCAGACAAGCCAGGGAGGGCACTGAAGCTTTCTTT.

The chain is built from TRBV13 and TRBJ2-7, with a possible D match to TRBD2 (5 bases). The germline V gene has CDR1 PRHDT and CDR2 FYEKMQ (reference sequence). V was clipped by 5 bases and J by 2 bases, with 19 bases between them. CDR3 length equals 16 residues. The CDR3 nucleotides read TGTGCCAGCAGCCAAGGACTCATAGGAATGGCCTACGAGCAGTACTTC. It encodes CASSQGLIGMAYEQYF.

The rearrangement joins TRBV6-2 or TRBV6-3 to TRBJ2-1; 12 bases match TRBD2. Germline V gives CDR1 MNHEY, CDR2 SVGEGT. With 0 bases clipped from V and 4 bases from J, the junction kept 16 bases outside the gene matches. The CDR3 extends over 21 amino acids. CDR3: CASSYSPNRLLAGGPYNEQFF. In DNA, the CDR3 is TGTGCCAGCAGTTACTCCCCAAACCGCCTCCTAGCGGGGGGGCCATACAATGAGCAGTTCTTC.

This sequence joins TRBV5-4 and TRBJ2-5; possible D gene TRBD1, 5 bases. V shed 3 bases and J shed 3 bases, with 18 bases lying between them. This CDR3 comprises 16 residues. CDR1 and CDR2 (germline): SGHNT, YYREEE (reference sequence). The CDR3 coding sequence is TGTGCCAGCAGCTCACTGGATTACGACAGAAAAGAGACCCAGTACTTC. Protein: CASSSLDYDRKETQYF.